This T cell receptor (beta chain) was documented in a study of blood T cell repertoires in COVID-19. Study at large: From the United States, Italy and Spain came samples of acute and convalescent COVID-19. Sources were T cells, B-cell-depleted T cells, or PBMCs; the material itself was cDNA or gDNA.

Per the original methods: Reference gene primers were amplified, and this amplification served to estimate nucleated cell counts. The assay was immunoSEQ multiplex PCR, and TCRdb's table has in-frame clones only and misses some. V and J calls and clone size come straight from that table; D and trimming were deduced from the DNA. The sample lists about 59,000 clones; about 73% were seen once. The germline gives CDR1 SEHNR, CDR2 FQNEAQ (reference sequence). Trimming removed 6 bases at V and 4 bases at J, with 10 bases between. This CDR3 contains 13 residues. The TCR comes from a woman between 45 and 65 years old with active or convalescent COVID-19. The chain is built from TRBV7-9 and TRBJ1-5; D gene uncertain. What was sequenced was peripheral blood. The CDR3 DNA reads TGTGCCAGCAGTCGAGGCCTAAATCAGCCCCAGCATTTT. It is translated as CASSRGLNQPQHF.